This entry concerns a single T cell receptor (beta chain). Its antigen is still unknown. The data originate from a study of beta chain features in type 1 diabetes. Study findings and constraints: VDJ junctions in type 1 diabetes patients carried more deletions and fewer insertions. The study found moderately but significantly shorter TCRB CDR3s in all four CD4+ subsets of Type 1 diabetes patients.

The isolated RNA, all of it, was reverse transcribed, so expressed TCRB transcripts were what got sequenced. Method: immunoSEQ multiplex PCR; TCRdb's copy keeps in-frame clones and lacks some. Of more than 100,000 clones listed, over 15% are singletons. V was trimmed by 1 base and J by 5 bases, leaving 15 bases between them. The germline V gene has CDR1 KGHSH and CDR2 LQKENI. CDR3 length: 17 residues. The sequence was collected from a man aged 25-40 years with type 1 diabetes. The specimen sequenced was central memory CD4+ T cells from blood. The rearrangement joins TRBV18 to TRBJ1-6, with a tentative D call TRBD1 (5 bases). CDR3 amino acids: CASSPRIGGTDNSPLHF. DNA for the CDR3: TGTGCCAGCTCACCACGTATCGGGGGTACAGATAATTCACCCCTCCACTTT.